The rows below give T cell receptor beta chains drawn from one sample of a study of cytomegalovirus exposure and HLA in healthy donors. The protocol was immunoSEQ multiplex PCR, while the TCRdb copy is restricted to in-frame clones and leaves out a portion. The sample totals some 70,000 clones. The specimen was PBMCs. The source of these receptors is a man aged 35-49 years in good health and CMV-seronegative. The CDR3 runs from the conserved cysteine through the conserved F or W. A D gene is named only where the DNA matches it firmly.

V gene	J gene	D gene	CDR3 DNA	CDR3 protein
TRBV15	TRBJ2-2	.	TGTGCCACCAGCAGAGGGCTGGCGAACACCGGGGAGCTGTTTTTT	CATSRGLANTGELFF
TRBV4-1	TRBJ2-7	.	TGCGCCAGCAGCCAAGACCGGGTTTCTCGGAACGAGCAGTACTTC	CASSQDRVSRNEQYF
TRBV5-4	TRBJ1-2	.	TGTGCCAGCAGCTCTTCCGGGAGTGCTAACTATGGCTACACCTTC	CASSSSGSANYGYTF
TRBV7-9	TRBJ1-3	.	TGTGCCAGCAGCCCAGGGGAAGGAAACACCATATATTTT	CASSPGEGNTIYF
TRBV4-1	TRBJ1-3	TRBD1	TGCGCCAGCAGCCAGGAAGGGACAGGGGCTGGAAACACCATATATTTT	CASSQEGTGAGNTIYF
TRBV5-4	TRBJ2-2	.	TGTGCCAGCAGCTTCCTCCAGGGCGGGGAGCTGTTTTTT	CASSFLQGGELFF
TRBV6-5	TRBJ2-5	TRBD2	TGTGCCAGCACCGATGGACTAGGTACGGGGACCCAGTACTTC	CASTDGLGTGTQYF
TRBV6-5	TRBJ1-4	.	TGTGCCAGCAGTTATTTTGGGCAGGGGAGTGAAAAACTGTTTTTT	CASSYFGQGSEKLFF
TRBV25-1	TRBJ1-6	.	TGTGCCAGCAGTGAAGAACAGGGAACGTCCTATAATTCACCCCTCCACTTT	CASSEEQGTSYNSPLHF
TRBV11-2	TRBJ2-7	.	TGTGCCAGCAGCTTAGATGGCCGGGCCTACGAGCAGTACTTC	CASSLDGRAYEQYF
TRBV27	TRBJ2-7	.	TGTGCCAGCAGCCGAGGGGGGGGCGAGCAGTACTTC	CASSRGGGEQYF
TRBV5-6	TRBJ1-1	.	TGTGCCAGCATAAGACAGAGCATGAACACTGAAGCTTTCTTT	CASIRQSMNTEAFF
TRBV11-3	TRBJ2-1	TRBD2	TGTGCCAGCAGCTCACGACTAGCGGGTGCTACGAATGAGCAGTTCTTC	CASSSRLAGATNEQFF
TRBV29-1	TRBJ2-5	.	TGCAGCGTTTATGGCCTAGTCGAGACCCAGTACTTC	CSVYGLVETQYF
TRBV28	TRBJ2-7	TRBD1	TGTGCCAGCAGAGATGGGACAGATCTGTACTTC	CASRDGTDLYF
TRBV2	TRBJ2-1	.	TGTGCCAGCAGTGAAGCTAGGGGGAGATCCAATGAGCAGTTCTTC	CASSEARGRSNEQFF
TRBV10-3	TRBJ2-2	.	TGTGCCATCAGTGAGGAGTCGGACACCGGGGAGCTGTTTTTT	CAISEESDTGELFF
TRBV4-3	TRBJ1-2	.	TGCGCCAGCAGCCAAGGACAGGCAACTTATGGCTACACCTTC	CASSQGQATYGYTF
TRBV7-2	TRBJ2-2	.	TGTGCCAGCAGCTTACTGGGCCAGAACACCGGGGAGCTGTTTTTT	CASSLLGQNTGELFF
TRBV19	TRBJ1-4	.	TGTGCCAGTAGTATAAGGACAGTTCTTAATGAAAAACTGTTTTTT	CASSIRTVLNEKLFF
TRBV4-1	TRBJ1-1	TRBD1	TGCGCCAGCAGCCATTTGGGGACAGCGAACACTGAAGCTTTCTTT	CASSHLGTANTEAFF
TRBV6-5	TRBJ1-1	.	TGTGCCAGCAGTTACTCGAGACGTTCGGGGAACACTGAAGCTTTCTTT	CASSYSRRSGNTEAFF
TRBV14	TRBJ1-1	.	TGTGCCAGCAAACTCGCAGGGATGAACACTGAAGCTTTCTTT	CASKLAGMNTEAFF
TRBV20-1	TRBJ2-7	.	TGCAGTGCTGCAGAAACCTACGAGCAGTACTTC	CSAAETYEQYF
TRBV5-1	TRBJ2-7	TRBD1	TGCGCCAGCAGGTGGACAGGCAGCTCCTACGAGCAGTACTTC	CASRWTGSSYEQYF
TRBV29-1	TRBJ2-7	TRBD1	TGCAGCGTTGGACAGGGGGACGAGCAGTACTTC	CSVGQGDEQYF
TRBV4-3	TRBJ1-2	.	TGCGCCAGCAGCCAAGACTTCGACGGAGCTAACTATGGCTACACCTTC	CASSQDFDGANYGYTF
TRBV5-1	TRBJ2-2	TRBD2	TGCGCCAGCAGCTCCCTAGCGGGGGGGAACACCGGGGAGCTGTTTTTT	CASSSLAGGNTGELFF
TRBV4-3	TRBJ2-1	.	TGCGCCAGCAGCCAAGGACTAGTGGGTTACAATGAGCAGTTCTTC	CASSQGLVGYNEQFF
TRBV28	TRBJ1-5	TRBD1	TGTGCCAGCAGCGAAACAGGGGAATGGGTCTCTAGCAATCAGCCCCAGCATTTT	CASSETGEWVSSNQPQHF
TRBV6-4	TRBJ2-3	TRBD2	TGTGCCAGCAGTGAGGAGGCGGGGGGGCGCACAGATACGCAGTATTTT	CASSEEAGGRTDTQYF
TRBV11-2	TRBJ2-1	.	TGTGCCAGCAGCTTAGACAGGGGCTGGGGCAATGAGCAGTTCTTC	CASSLDRGWGNEQFF
TRBV6-6	TRBJ2-1	.	TGTGCCAGCAGTCGATTAGACAATGAGCAGTTCTTC	CASSRLDNEQFF
TRBV2	TRBJ1-5	TRBD1	TGTGCCAGCAGTCCAACAGGGGCAGTGGTTCGGCAGCCCCAGCATTTT	CASSPTGAVVRQPQHF
TRBV18	TRBJ2-7	.	TGTGCCAGCTCACCATCAGGGCTCTCCTACGAGCAGTACTTC	CASSPSGLSYEQYF
TRBV5-1	TRBJ2-7	TRBD1	TGCGCCAGCAGCTTGAGACAGGGGGCTCCTGGCGAGCAGTACTTC	CASSLRQGAPGEQYF
TRBV11-3	TRBJ2-1	.	TGTGCCAGCAGCATCCCGGGACTTTACAATGAGCAGTTCTTC	CASSIPGLYNEQFF
TRBV7-6	TRBJ2-5	.	TGTGCCAGCCGATTGGGAGCGCAAGAGACCCAGTACTTC	CASRLGAQETQYF
TRBV5-5	TRBJ2-5	.	TGTGCCAGCAGCCTAGTGGTATGGGAGACCCAGTACTTC	CASSLVVWETQYF
TRBV5-5	TRBJ1-6	TRBD1	TGTGCCAGCAGCTGGGGGACAGGGCCTGATTCACCCCTCCACTTT	CASSWGTGPDSPLHF
TRBV2	TRBJ2-1	.	TGTGCCAGCAGTGAAACCCGGGGTGAGCAGTTCTTC	CASSETRGEQFF
TRBV19	TRBJ1-1	TRBD1	TGTGCCAGTACCCTGCGGCCAGGGGGCTGGAACACTGAAGCTTTCTTT	CASTLRPGGWNTEAFF
TRBV4-3	TRBJ1-5	.	TGCGCCAGCAGCCAAGATATCACAGGCCAGACAGGCAATCAGCCCCAGCATTTT	CASSQDITGQTGNQPQHF
TRBV10-3	TRBJ2-3	.	TGTGCCATCAGTGCTCCCGGGGTCAGCACAGATACGCAGTATTTT	CAISAPGVSTDTQYF
TRBV7-9	TRBJ1-6	.	TGTGCCAGCAGCTTAGCCGGCAGGGGCTCAAATTCACCCCTCCACTTT	CASSLAGRGSNSPLHF
TRBV7-2	TRBJ2-3	TRBD2	TGTGCCAGCAGCTTACTGGGACTAGCGGGGGGTGGAGATACGCAGTATTTT	CASSLLGLAGGGDTQYF
TRBV2	TRBJ2-1	TRBD2	TGTGCCAGCAGCGGACTAGCGGGGAGCGTTAATGAGCAGTTCTTC	CASSGLAGSVNEQFF
TRBV19	TRBJ2-3	TRBD2	TGTGCCAGTAGTATAACTAGACTTAGCGGGAGCACAGATACGCAGTATTTT	CASSITRLSGSTDTQYF
TRBV5-8	TRBJ2-3	.	TGTGCCAGCAGCTTGTGGGCGACAGGACCGCTTAGCACAGATACGCAGTATTTT	CASSLWATGPLSTDTQYF
TRBV4-1	TRBJ2-5	.	TGCGCCAGCAGCCAGCGGGGAAATCAAGAGACCCAGTACTTC	CASSQRGNQETQYF
TRBV7-2	TRBJ1-5	TRBD1	TGTGCCAGCAGCTTTTCGACAGGGTATAGCAATCAGCCCCAGCATTTT	CASSFSTGYSNQPQHF
TRBV9	TRBJ2-6	.	TGTGCCAGCAGCGCCGGGGGGCAGATCTCTGGGGCCAACGTCCTGACTTTC	CASSAGGQISGANVLTF
TRBV7-2	TRBJ1-4	.	TGTGCCAGCAGCTTAAGCAGGGGAGGGGAAAAACTGTTTTTT	CASSLSRGGEKLFF